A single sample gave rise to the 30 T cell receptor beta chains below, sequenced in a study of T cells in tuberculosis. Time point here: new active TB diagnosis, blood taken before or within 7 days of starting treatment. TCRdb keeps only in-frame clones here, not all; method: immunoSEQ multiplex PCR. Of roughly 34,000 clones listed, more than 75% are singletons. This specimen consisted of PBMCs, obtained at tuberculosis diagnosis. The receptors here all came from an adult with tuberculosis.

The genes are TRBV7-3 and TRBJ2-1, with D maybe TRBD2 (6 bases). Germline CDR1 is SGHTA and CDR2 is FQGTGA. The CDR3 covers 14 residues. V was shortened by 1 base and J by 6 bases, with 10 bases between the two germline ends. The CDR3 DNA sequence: TGTGCCAGCAGCTTAAGTAGCGGTGGCAATGAGCAGTTCTTC. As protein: CASSLSSGGNEQFF.

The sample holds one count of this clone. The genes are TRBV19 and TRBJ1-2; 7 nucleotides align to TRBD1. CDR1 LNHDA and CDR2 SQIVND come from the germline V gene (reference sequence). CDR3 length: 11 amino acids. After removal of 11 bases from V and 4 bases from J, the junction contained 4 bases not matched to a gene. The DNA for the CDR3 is TGTGCCTCAAGGGACAGCTATGGCTACACCTTC. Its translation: CASRDSYGYTF.

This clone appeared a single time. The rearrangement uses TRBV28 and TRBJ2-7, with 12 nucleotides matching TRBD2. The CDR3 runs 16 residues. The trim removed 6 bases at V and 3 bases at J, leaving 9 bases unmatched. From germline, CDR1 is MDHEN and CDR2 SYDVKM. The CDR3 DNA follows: TGTGCCAGCAGCCGGGGCACTAGCGGGAGGCTCTACGAGCAGTACTTC. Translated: CASSRGTSGRLYEQYF.

CDR3 DNA: TGTGCCATCAGTGTGAGCGGGAGGGCGATAGATACGCAGTATTTT. Translating it yields CAISVSGRAIDTQYF. V usage is TRBV10-3 and J usage is TRBJ2-3; 10 bases are a match to TRBD2. The CDR3 spans 15 residues. Germline CDR1 ENHRY, CDR2 SYGVKD. V was clipped by 4 bases and J by 5 bases; unmatched bases: 6.

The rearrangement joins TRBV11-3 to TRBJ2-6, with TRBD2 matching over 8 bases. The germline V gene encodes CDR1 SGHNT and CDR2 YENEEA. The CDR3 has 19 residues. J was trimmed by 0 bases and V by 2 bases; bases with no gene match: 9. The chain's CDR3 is CASSLRAGEPSSGANVLTF. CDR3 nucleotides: TGTGCCAGCAGCTTAAGAGCGGGGGAGCCGAGCTCTGGGGCCAACGTCCTGACTTTC.

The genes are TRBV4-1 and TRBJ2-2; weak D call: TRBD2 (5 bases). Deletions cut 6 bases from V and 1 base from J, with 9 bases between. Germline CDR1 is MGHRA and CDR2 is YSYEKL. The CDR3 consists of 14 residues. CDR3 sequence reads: CASRTAGNTGELFF. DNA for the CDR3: TGCGCCAGCAGGACGGCGGGGAACACCGGGGAGCTGTTTTTT.

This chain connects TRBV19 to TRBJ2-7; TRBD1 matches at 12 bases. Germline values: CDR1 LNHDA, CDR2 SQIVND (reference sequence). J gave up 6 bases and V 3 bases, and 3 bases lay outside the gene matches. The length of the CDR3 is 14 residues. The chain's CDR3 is CASSMGTGGAEQYF. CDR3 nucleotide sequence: TGTGCCAGTAGTATGGGGACAGGGGGCGCCGAGCAGTACTTC.

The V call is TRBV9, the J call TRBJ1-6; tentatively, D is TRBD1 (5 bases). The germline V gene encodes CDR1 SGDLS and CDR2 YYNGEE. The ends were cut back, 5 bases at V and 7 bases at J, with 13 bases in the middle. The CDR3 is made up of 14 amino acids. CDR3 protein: CASSVGGTNSPLHF. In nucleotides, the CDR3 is TGTGCCAGCAGTGTGGGGGGTACGAATTCACCCCTCCACTTT.

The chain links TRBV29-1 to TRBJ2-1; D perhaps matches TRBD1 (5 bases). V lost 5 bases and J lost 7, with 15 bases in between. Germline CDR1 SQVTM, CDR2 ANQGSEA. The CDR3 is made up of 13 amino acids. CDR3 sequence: CSVPQENGNEQFF. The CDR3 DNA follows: TGCAGCGTTCCACAGGAGAATGGGAATGAGCAGTTCTTC.

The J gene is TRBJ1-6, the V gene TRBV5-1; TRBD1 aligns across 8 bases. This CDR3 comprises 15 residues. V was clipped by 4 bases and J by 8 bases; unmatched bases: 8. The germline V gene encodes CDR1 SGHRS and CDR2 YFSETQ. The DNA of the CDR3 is TGCGCCAGCAGCATTGGACAGGGATCCTATTCACCCCTCCACTTT. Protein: CASSIGQGSYSPLHF.

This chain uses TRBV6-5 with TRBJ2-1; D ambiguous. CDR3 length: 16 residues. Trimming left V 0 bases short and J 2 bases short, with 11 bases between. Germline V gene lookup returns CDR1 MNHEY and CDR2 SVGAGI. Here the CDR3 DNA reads TGTGCCAGCAGTTACTCGAGGCTACCCCCCTACAATGAGCAGTTCTTC. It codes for CASSYSRLPPYNEQFF.

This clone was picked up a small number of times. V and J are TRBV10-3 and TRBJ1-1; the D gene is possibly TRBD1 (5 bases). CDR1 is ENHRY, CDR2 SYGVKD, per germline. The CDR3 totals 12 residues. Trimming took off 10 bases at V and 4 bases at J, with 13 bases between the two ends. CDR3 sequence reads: CATQGGSTEAFF. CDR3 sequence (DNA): TGTGCCACCCAGGGAGGCAGCACTGAAGCTTTCTTT.

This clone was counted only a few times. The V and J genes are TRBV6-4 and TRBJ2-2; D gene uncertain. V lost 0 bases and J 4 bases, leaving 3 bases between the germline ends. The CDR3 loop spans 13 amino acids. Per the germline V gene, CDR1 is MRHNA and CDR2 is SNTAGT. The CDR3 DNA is TGTGCCAGCAGTGACTCCATCACCGGGGAGCTGTTTTTT. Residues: CASSDSITGELFF.

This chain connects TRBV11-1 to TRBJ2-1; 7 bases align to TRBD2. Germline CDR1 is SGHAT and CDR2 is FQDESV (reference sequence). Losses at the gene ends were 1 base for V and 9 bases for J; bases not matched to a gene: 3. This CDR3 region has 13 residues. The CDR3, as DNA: TGTGCCAGCAGCTTAGGGGGGGGGAGTGAGCAGTTCTTC. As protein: CASSLGGGSEQFF.

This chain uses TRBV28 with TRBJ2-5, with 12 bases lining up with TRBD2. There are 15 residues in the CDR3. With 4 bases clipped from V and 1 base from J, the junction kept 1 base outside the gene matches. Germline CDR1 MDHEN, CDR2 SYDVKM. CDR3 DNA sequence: TGTGCCAGCAGTTCACTAGCGGGAGGCCAAGAGACCCAGTACTTC. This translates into CASSSLAGGQETQYF.

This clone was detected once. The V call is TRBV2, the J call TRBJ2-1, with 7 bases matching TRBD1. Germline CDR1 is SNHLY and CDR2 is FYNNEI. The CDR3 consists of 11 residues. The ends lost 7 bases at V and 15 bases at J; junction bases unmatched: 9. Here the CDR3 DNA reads TGTGCCAGCAAGGAACCGGGACAGCGGTTCTTC. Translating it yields CASKEPGQRFF.

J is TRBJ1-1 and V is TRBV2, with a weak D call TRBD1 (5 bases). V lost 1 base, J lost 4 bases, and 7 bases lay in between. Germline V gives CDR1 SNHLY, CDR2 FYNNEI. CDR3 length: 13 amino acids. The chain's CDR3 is CASSEGGVTEAFF. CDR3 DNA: TGTGCCAGCAGTGAAGGGGGGGTCACTGAAGCTTTCTTT.

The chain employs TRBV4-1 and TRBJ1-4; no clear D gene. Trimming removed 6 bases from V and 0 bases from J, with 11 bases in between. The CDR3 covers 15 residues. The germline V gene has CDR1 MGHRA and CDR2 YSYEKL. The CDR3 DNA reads TGCGCCAGCAGACCCACTTTTGCAACTAATGAAAAACTGTTTTTT. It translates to CASRPTFATNEKLFF.

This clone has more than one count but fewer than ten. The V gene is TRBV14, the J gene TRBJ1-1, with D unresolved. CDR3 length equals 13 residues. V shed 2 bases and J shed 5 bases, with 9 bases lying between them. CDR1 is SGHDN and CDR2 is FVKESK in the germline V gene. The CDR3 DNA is TGTGCCAGCAGCCAAAGGCCAGGTACTGAAGCTTTCTTT. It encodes CASSQRPGTEAFF.

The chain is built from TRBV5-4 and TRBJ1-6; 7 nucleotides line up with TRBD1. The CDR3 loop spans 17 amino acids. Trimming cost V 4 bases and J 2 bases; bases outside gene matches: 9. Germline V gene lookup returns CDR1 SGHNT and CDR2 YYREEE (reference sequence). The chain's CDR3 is CASSKTGSYAYNSPLHF. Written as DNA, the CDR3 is TGTGCCAGCAGCAAGACAGGGAGTTATGCCTATAATTCACCCCTCCACTTT.

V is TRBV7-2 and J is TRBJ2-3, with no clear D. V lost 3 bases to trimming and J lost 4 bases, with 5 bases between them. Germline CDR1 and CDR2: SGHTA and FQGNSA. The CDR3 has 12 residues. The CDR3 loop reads CASSFRSDTQYF. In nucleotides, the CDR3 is TGTGCCAGCAGCTTTCGGTCAGATACGCAGTATTTT.

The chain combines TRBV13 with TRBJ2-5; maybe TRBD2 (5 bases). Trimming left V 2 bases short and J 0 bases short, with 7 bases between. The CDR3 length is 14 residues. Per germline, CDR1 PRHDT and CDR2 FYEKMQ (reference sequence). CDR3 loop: CASSLLANQETQYF. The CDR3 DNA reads TGTGCCAGCAGCTTATTAGCGAACCAAGAGACCCAGTACTTC. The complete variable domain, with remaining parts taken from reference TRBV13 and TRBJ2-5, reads AAGVIQSPRHLIKEKRETATLKCYPIPRHDTVYWYQQGPGQDPQFLISFYEKMQSDKGSIPDRFSAQQFSDYHSELNMSSLELGDSALYFCASSLLANQETQYFGPGTRLLVL.

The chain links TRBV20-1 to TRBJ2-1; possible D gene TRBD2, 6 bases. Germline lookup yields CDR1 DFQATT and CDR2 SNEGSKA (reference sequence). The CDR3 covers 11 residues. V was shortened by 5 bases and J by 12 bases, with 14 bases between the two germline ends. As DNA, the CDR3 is TGCAGTGCTGAAACCGGGACTGGGCAGTTCTTC. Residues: CSAETGTGQFF.

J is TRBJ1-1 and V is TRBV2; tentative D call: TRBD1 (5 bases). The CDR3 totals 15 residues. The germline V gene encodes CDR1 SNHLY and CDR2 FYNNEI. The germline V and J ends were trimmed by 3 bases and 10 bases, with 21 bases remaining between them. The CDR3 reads CASSDLDTARAGAFF. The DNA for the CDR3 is TGTGCCAGCAGTGACCTCGACACGGCCAGGGCTGGAGCTTTCTTT.

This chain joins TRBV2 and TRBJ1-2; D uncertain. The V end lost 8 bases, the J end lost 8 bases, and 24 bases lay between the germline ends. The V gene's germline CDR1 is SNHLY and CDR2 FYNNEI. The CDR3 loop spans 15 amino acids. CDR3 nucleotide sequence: TGTGCCAGCGAACCCATGGGTACTGCAACGGGGGGCTACACCTTC. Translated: CASEPMGTATGGYTF.

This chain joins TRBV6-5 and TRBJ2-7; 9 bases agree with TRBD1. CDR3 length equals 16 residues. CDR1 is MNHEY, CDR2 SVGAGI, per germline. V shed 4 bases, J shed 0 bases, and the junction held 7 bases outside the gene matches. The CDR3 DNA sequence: TGTGCCAGCAGTTCGGACAGGGGAGCCATCTCCTACGAGCAGTACTTC. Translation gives CASSSDRGAISYEQYF.

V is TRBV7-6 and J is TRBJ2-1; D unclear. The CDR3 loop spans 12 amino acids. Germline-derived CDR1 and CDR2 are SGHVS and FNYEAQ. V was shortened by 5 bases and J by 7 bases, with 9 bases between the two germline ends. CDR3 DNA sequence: TGTGCCAGCAGCCCGGGTGAAAATGAGCAGTTCTTC. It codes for CASSPGENEQFF.

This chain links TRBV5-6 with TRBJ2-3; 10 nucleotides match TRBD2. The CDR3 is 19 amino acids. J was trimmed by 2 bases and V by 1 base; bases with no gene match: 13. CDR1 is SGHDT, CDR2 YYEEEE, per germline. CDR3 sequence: CASSLRFGRLAGTTDTQYF. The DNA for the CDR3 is TGTGCCAGCAGCTTGCGGTTCGGTCGACTAGCGGGTACCACAGATACGCAGTATTTT.

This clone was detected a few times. The CDR3 loop is CAWTQGLLPSYEQYF. In DNA form, the CDR3 reads TGTGCCTGGACGCAGGGGCTCTTACCTTCCTACGAGCAGTACTTC. The rearrangement uses TRBV30 and TRBJ2-7; possible D gene TRBD1, 6 bases. This CDR3 has 15 amino acids. Germline V CDR1 and CDR2: GTSNPN, SVGIG (reference sequence). Deletions cut 4 bases from V and 1 base from J, with 17 bases between.

The CDR3 here is CASSPSGGLNEKLFF. The CDR3 DNA sequence: TGTGCCAGCTCACCATCGGGGGGCCTTAATGAAAAACTGTTTTTT. The chain recombines TRBV18 with TRBJ1-4; the D gene is possibly TRBD1 (6 bases). The CDR3 is 15 amino acids. The V and J ends lost 2 bases and 4 bases respectively, with 11 bases between them. Germline V CDR1 and CDR2: KGHSH, LQKENI.